Listed here are 2 T cell receptor beta chains from one sample, sequenced in a study of blood T cell repertoires in COVID-19. Using immunoSEQ multiplex PCR, the repertoire was profiled, and TCRdb retains in-frame clones only, with some absent. Of 350,000 to 400,000 clones listed, approximately 88% were seen once; the top ten hold about 0.89%. Material for sequencing was PBMCs or T cells enriched from blood (not recorded which). The origin of the receptors is a woman aged 30 to 39 with acute COVID-19.

The chain carries TRBV5-6 and TRBJ2-7; D gene uncertain. The ends were cut back, 4 bases at V and 3 bases at J, with 14 bases in the middle. The CDR3 covers 14 residues. The germline gives CDR1 SGHDT, CDR2 YYEEEE. The CDR3 here is CASSAIEALYEQYF. In DNA form, the CDR3 reads TGTGCCAGCAGCGCAATAGAGGCCCTCTACGAGCAGTACTTC.

This rearrangement joins TRBV5-4 to TRBJ2-3, with a weak D call TRBD2 (7 bases). The CDR3 has 16 residues. Trimming stripped 2 bases from V and 0 bases from J, with 13 bases between. Germline V gives CDR1 SGHNT, CDR2 YYREEE (reference sequence). Here the CDR3 reads CASSLGGGLSTDTQYF. Here the CDR3 DNA reads TGTGCCAGCAGCTTAGGGGGGGGGCTGAGCACAGATACGCAGTATTTT.